This TCR beta chain was recovered during a study of identifying expanded T cells in peripheral blood. The V end was cut by 2 bases, the J end by 8 bases, with 15 bases between. CDR1 and CDR2 from the germline V gene are KGHSH and LQKENI. The CDR3 is 14 amino acids. TCRdb's table, derived via immunoSEQ multiplex PCR, lists solely in-frame clones and lacks some. This table holds around 80,000 clones, 85% to 90% found once. The source of this sequence is a person aged 18-69 years in good health. Source material: blood. The chain carries TRBV18 and TRBJ1-2; D is ambiguous. DNA for the CDR3: TGTGCCAGCTCACCAGGGAGAGTCCCCCAGGGCTACACCTTC. Translating gives CASSPGRVPQGYTF. The complete variable domain, with remaining parts taken from reference TRBV18 and TRBJ1-2, reads NAGVMQNPRHLVRRRGQEARLRCSPMKGHSHVYWYRQLPEEGLKFMVYLQKENIIDESGMPKERFSAEFPKEGPSILRIQQVVRGDSAAYFCASSPGRVPQGYTFGSGTRLTVV.